A single sample is the source of the 22 T cell receptor beta chains below, sequenced in a study of T cells in localized non-small cell lung cancer. Repertoires were generated with immunoSEQ multiplex PCR, while TCRdb's copy carries only in-frame clones and drops some. The table records 35,000 to 50,000 clones, around 85% of them present only once. Material: peripheral blood, obtained before any cancer treatment. The receptor source for this set is a man between 40 and 70 years old with stage I lung adenocarcinoma.

The CDR3 sequence: CASSPRMGTMNTEAFF. The CDR3 bases are TGTGCCAGTAGTCCTCGTATGGGGACGATGAACACTGAAGCTTTCTTT. The V gene is TRBV19, the J gene TRBJ1-1; D is perhaps TRBD1 (5 bases). CDR1 is LNHDA, CDR2 SQIVND, per germline (reference sequence). This CDR3 has 16 amino acids. Trimming removed 5 bases from V and 0 bases from J, with 16 bases in between.

This sequence joins TRBV19 and TRBJ2-2, with TRBD1 as a possible D gene (6 bases). The length of the CDR3 is 16 residues. Germline V gene data show CDR1 as LNHDA and CDR2 as SQIVND (reference sequence). V was trimmed by 8 bases and J by 6 bases, leaving 22 bases between them. CDR3 sequence: CASRRGLTSTAGELFF. The CDR3 DNA reads as TGTGCCAGTCGAAGGGGGTTGACCTCAACGGCCGGGGAGCTGTTTTTT.

J is TRBJ2-5 and V is TRBV7-6, with D possibly matching TRBD1 (5 bases). Trimming pared 3 bases from V and 3 bases from J, leaving 14 bases between. From germline, CDR1 is SGHVS and CDR2 FNYEAQ. The CDR3 is 15 amino acids. Here the CDR3 DNA reads TGTGCCAGCAGCTTTGTCAGGGCGGTCGAAGAGACCCAGTACTTC. The encoded protein is CASSFVRAVEETQYF.

The rearrangement joins TRBV19 to TRBJ2-1; 10 nucleotides agree with TRBD1. The junction had 7 bases not matched to a gene; V was cut back by 5 bases and J by 9 bases. Germline lookup yields CDR1 LNHDA and CDR2 SQIVND (reference sequence). The CDR3 is 14 amino acids. CDR3: CASSATGTGVEQFF. The CDR3 bases are TGTGCCAGTAGTGCGACCGGGACAGGGGTTGAGCAGTTCTTC.

The chain combines TRBV11-2 with TRBJ1-5; D remains unclear. This CDR3 has 14 amino acids. With 5 bases removed from V and 3 bases from J, the gap between germline ends came to 11 bases. The germline V gene encodes CDR1 SGHAT and CDR2 FQNNGV. The DNA for the CDR3 is TGTGCCAGCAGCCCCGGACGGTCCAATCAGCCCCAGCATTTT. Protein product: CASSPGRSNQPQHF.

V is TRBV25-1 and J is TRBJ1-1; D possibly corresponds to TRBD1 (5 bases). This CDR3 spans 14 amino acids. Germline CDR1 reads MGHDK; CDR2 reads SYGVNS. Trimming cost V 5 bases and J 2 bases, with 12 bases left between them. The CDR3 nucleotides read TGTGCCAGCAGTAGAGGGACGGACAACACTGAAGCTTTCTTT. Its protein product is CASSRGTDNTEAFF. Together with reference TRBV25-1 and TRBJ1-1, the CDR3 gives the full variable domain: EADIYQTPRYLVIGTGKKITLECSQTMGHDKMYWYQQDPGMELHLIHYSYGVNSTEKGDLSSESTVSRIRTEHFPLTLESARPSHTSQYLCASSRGTDNTEAFFGQGTRLTVV.

This clone was seen a few times. Other nucleotide sequences from this sample produce the same CDR3. V usage is TRBV5-6 and J usage is TRBJ2-5; no clear D. This CDR3 region has 13 residues. V lost 1 base and J 5 bases, leaving 9 bases between the germline ends. Germline CDR1 SGHDT, CDR2 YYEEEE. CDR3: CASSLRNGETQYF. The CDR3, as DNA: TGTGCCAGCAGCTTGAGGAACGGCGAGACCCAGTACTTC.

This clone has only a few counts. The V and J genes are TRBV7-9 and TRBJ1-1; D is undetermined. The CDR3 is made up of 11 amino acids. The germline CDR1 and CDR2 sequences are SEHNR and FQNEAQ (reference sequence). Deletions cut 0 bases from V and 6 bases from J, with 2 bases between. The CDR3 spells CASSLAPEAFF. In DNA form, the CDR3 reads TGTGCCAGCAGCTTAGCGCCTGAAGCTTTCTTT.

The chain couples TRBV29-1 to TRBJ2-7, with a weak D call TRBD1 (6 bases). CDR1 is SQVTM, CDR2 ANQGSEA, per germline. This CDR3 comprises 13 residues. V gave up 6 bases and J gave up 6 bases, with 18 bases separating them. The CDR3 loop reads CSVELGQRGEQYF. In DNA, the CDR3 is TGCAGCGTGGAGCTCGGACAGCGAGGCGAGCAGTACTTC.

The chain links TRBV19 to TRBJ2-7; D is unclear. This CDR3 is built from 15 residues. CDR1 and CDR2 (germline): LNHDA, SQIVND (reference sequence). The V and J ends lost 3 bases and 2 bases respectively, with 14 bases between them. CDR3 sequence reads: CASSIGSSGAYEQYF. The CDR3, as DNA: TGTGCCAGTAGTATTGGCAGCTCAGGAGCCTACGAGCAGTACTTC.

The genes are TRBV27 and TRBJ2-3; 7 positions agree with TRBD2. Trimming took 6 bases from V and 3 from J; bases not matched to a gene: 9. This CDR3 is built from 15 residues. The V gene's germline CDR1 is MNHEY and CDR2 SMNVEV (reference sequence). CDR3 loop: CASSRDYQTTDTQYF. The CDR3 nucleotides are TGTGCCAGCAGCCGGGACTATCAAACAACAGATACGCAGTATTTT.

This clone was counted a single time. The chain joins TRBV5-1 to TRBJ2-7; no definite D call. The germline CDR1 and CDR2 sequences are SGHRS and YFSETQ. The CDR3 sequence is 15 residues long. The ends were cut back, 4 bases at V and 2 bases at J, with 16 bases in the middle. In DNA, the CDR3 is TGCGCCAGCAGCCCCGGTAGTGCCACCACCTACGAGCAGTACTTC. Translating gives CASSPGSATTYEQYF.

The J gene is TRBJ2-7, the V gene TRBV29-1, with 8 bases fitting TRBD2. This CDR3 region has 13 residues. Germline assignment: CDR1 SQVTM and CDR2 ANQGSEA. V lost 7 bases to trimming and J lost 6 bases; unmatched junction nucleotides: 11. CDR3 amino acids: CSARDREGGEQYF. CDR3 bases: TGCAGCGCCCGGGACCGGGAGGGTGGCGAGCAGTACTTC.

CDR3 residues: CASSVEQGNEQYF. CDR3 in DNA: TGTGCCAGCAGCGTAGAACAGGGTAACGAGCAGTACTTC. The V call is TRBV9, the J call TRBJ2-7, with D possibly being TRBD1 (6 bases). In germline, CDR1 is SGDLS, CDR2 YYNGEE. Trimming removed 0 bases from V and 5 bases from J, with 9 bases in between. The CDR3 extends over 13 amino acids.

The sample holds a few counts of this clone. The chain links TRBV7-3 to TRBJ2-2, with 10 bases lining up with TRBD1. The CDR3 has 15 amino acids. The germline V gene encodes CDR1 SGHTA and CDR2 FQGTGA. Losses at the gene ends were 6 bases for V and 5 bases for J; bases not matched to a gene: 6. CDR3 in DNA: TGTGCCAGCAGAGCCGGGACAGGGGCGACCGGGGAGCTGTTTTTT. It codes for CASRAGTGATGELFF.

The chain links TRBV7-9 to TRBJ1-2, with 10 positions matching TRBD1. The CDR3 is 14 residues long. The ends lost 1 base at V and 8 bases at J; junction bases unmatched: 4. CDR1 is SEHNR and CDR2 is FQNEAQ in the germline V gene (reference sequence). The CDR3 loop is CASSLGQGARGYTF. DNA for the CDR3: TGTGCCAGCAGCTTAGGACAGGGGGCGCGGGGCTACACCTTC.

The chain recombines TRBV5-1 with TRBJ2-4; D may be TRBD1 (6 bases). CDR1 is SGHRS, CDR2 YFSETQ, per germline. This CDR3 has 16 residues. V lost 4 bases and J 8 bases, leaving 22 bases between the germline ends. The CDR3 DNA is TGCGCCAGCAGCCCCCGTGAAGGGGGTATTGGGGACATTCAGTACTTC. Amino acids: CASSPREGGIGDIQYF.

V is TRBV7-8 and J is TRBJ2-4, with 9 bases aligning to TRBD2. With 0 bases clipped from V and 3 bases from J, the junction kept 6 bases outside the gene matches. The length of the CDR3 is 17 residues. Germline V gene lookup returns CDR1 SGHVS and CDR2 FQNEAQ. As DNA, the CDR3 is TGTGCCAGCAGCTTAGCGAGGGTAGCGGGAGTCAAAAACATTCAGTACTTC. This codes for CASSLARVAGVKNIQYF. Looking up the rest from reference TRBV7-8 and TRBJ2-4 gives the full variable domain: GAGVSQSPRYKVAKRGQDVALRCDPISGHVSLFWYQQALGQGPEFLTYFQNEAQLDKSGLPSDRFFAERPEGSVSTLKIQRTQQEDSAVYLCASSLARVAGVKNIQYFGAGTRLSVL.

This clone has a handful of counts. The rearrangement links TRBV2 to TRBJ1-1; no definite D call. V lost 1 base, J lost 10 bases, and 13 bases lay in between. Germline lookup yields CDR1 SNHLY and CDR2 FYNNEI. This CDR3 is built from 13 residues. The CDR3 nucleotides are TGTGCCAGCAGTGAAGGGACCGAGGTGGTAGCTTTCTTT. Its protein product is CASSEGTEVVAFF. Full variable domain (rest looked up from reference TRBV2 and TRBJ1-1): EPEVTQTPSHQVTQMGQEVILRCVPISNHLYFYWYRQILGQKVEFLVSFYNNEISEKSEIFDDQFSVERPDGSNFTLKIRSTKLEDSAMYFCASSEGTEVVAFFGQGTRLTVV.

J is TRBJ2-3 and V is TRBV9; a weak D match, TRBD2 (7 bases). The V end lost 4 bases, the J end lost 0 bases, and 24 bases lay between the germline ends. The CDR3 covers 19 residues. Germline CDR1 is SGDLS and CDR2 is YYNGEE. CDR3: CASSPRGRERGWSTDTQYF. In DNA form, the CDR3 reads TGTGCCAGCAGCCCACGGGGGCGGGAGAGGGGTTGGAGCACAGATACGCAGTATTTT.

This clone was found a few times. The V and J genes are TRBV4-3 and TRBJ1-2; TRBD1 is a possible D gene (6 bases). V dropped 0 bases and J dropped 4 bases, with 15 bases sitting between them. CDR3 size: 16 residues. Germline values: CDR1 LGHNA, CDR2 YSLEER. The CDR3 reads CASSQEGAGAVYGYTF. The CDR3 DNA follows: TGCGCCAGCAGCCAAGAAGGTGCAGGGGCCGTCTATGGCTACACCTTC.

V usage is TRBV28 and J usage is TRBJ2-2; D is ambiguous. The V end was cut by 5 bases, the J end by 3 bases, with 10 bases between. The germline V gene encodes CDR1 MDHEN and CDR2 SYDVKM. CDR3 size: 14 residues. CDR3 protein: CASSTLEYTGELFF. CDR3 in DNA: TGTGCCAGCAGTACCTTAGAGTACACCGGGGAGCTGTTTTTT.